This TCR beta chain was retrieved from a study of T cell responses to AZD1222 COVID-19 vaccine. Germline V gives CDR1 LNHDA, CDR2 SQIVND (reference sequence). This CDR3 contains 13 residues. J lost 7 bases, V lost 3 bases, and 5 bases had no gene match. Study-wide findings and caveats: An increase in Spike-specific TCR breadth and depth was observed after two AZD1222 doses. In a largely white British group with more females than males, clonal diversity was possibly underestimated. Of spike-specific TCRs, nearly half reportedly target regions left unmutated in variants. It was only after the peak T cell response that any repertoires were sampled.

The sample holds one count of this clone. Antigen specificity is unknown. Measured with immunoSEQ multiplex PCR; TCRdb has only the in-frame clones, and not every one. The table lists some 120,000 clones, about 90% of them singletons, with roughly a sixth in the top ten. This rearrangement joins TRBV19 to TRBJ1-1, with 7 bases matching TRBD1. The sample was peripheral blood, taken on day 0 of MenACWY control vaccination. This TCR was sampled from an adult in good health. The CDR3 is CASSIQQGHEAFF. The CDR3, as DNA: TGTGCCAGTAGTATCCAACAGGGGCATGAAGCTTTCTTT. Full variable domain (rest looked up from reference TRBV19 and TRBJ1-1): DGGITQSPKYLFRKEGQNVTLSCEQNLNHDAMYWYRQDPGQGLRLIYYSQIVNDFQKGDIAEGYSVSREKKESFPLTVTSAQKNPTAFYLCASSIQQGHEAFFGQGTRLTVV.